Described below is a single T cell receptor beta chain sequence and its context. What it recognizes is unknown. The data originate from a study of T cell responses to AZD1222 COVID-19 vaccine. The overall study: Second-dose schedules of about 4 or about 12 weeks were combined.

Only in-frame clones appear in the TCRdb table, and some are missing; sequencing was by immunoSEQ multiplex PCR. The sample has approximately 74,000 clones, 75% to 90% seen once; the top ten hold roughly 2.7%. Notes on the study in general: Seropositivity was recorded at baseline in only six AZD1222 recipients. Reports indicate that nearly half of spike-specific TCRs are directed at unmutated variant regions. Mostly white British, mostly female donors; authors suggested clonal diversity may be underestimated.

This CDR3 is 14 amino acids long. CDR1 and CDR2 from the germline V gene are SNHLY and FYNNEI. Between the trimmed V and J ends, which lost 7 bases and 4 bases, there was a span of 17 bases. The starting material was peripheral blood, obtained on day 0 of AZD1222 vaccination. The TCR was taken from an adult in good health. V and J are TRBV2 and TRBJ2-7, with D possibly matching TRBD2 (5 bases). The CDR3 region has the DNA TGTGCCAGCAATCAGGCGGGTTCCCTATACGAGCAGTACTTC. It yields the protein CASNQAGSLYEQYF.